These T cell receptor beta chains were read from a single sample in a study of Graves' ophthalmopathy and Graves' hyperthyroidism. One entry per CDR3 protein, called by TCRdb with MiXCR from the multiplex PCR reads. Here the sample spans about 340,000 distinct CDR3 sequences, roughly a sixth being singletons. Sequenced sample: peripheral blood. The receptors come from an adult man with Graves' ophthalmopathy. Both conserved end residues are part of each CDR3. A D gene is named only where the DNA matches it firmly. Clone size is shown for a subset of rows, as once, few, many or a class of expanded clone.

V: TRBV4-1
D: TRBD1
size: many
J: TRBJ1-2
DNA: TGCGCCAGCAGCACCCCGGACAGGGGGAACTATGGCTACACCTTC
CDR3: CASSTPDRGNYGYTF

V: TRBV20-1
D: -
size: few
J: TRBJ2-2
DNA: -
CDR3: CSASAGGPPGSCFF

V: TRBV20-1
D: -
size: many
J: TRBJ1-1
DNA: TGCAGTGCTAGAGATCCCCAAGAAGCTTTCTTT
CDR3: CSARDPQEAFF

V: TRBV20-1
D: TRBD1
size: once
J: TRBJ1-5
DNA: TGCAGTGCTAGAACAGGGGGCAACTTCAATCAGCCCCAGCATTTT
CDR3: CSARTGGNFNQPQHF

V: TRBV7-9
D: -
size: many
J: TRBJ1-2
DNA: TGTGCCAGCAGCCTACGACAGACCAACGACTATGGCTACACCTTC
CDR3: CASSLRQTNDYGYTF

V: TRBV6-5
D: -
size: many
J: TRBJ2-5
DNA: TGTGCCAGCAGTTACGCCCGACAGGGAGGGGCGACCCAGTACTTC
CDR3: CASSYARQGGATQYF

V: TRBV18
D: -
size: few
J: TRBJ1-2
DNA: TGTGCCAGCTCACCAGAGAAGATACCCAACTATGGCTACACCTTC
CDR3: CASSPEKIPNYGYTF

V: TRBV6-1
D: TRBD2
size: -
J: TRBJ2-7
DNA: TGTGCCAGCAAGGTAGAGGGACTAGCGGCAGGAGGGCAGTACTTC
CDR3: CASKVEGLAAGGQYF

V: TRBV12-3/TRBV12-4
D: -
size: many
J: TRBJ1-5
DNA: TGTGCCAGCAGTTTAGCGCAGGGGAGGCAGCCCCAGCATTTT
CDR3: CASSLAQGRQPQHF

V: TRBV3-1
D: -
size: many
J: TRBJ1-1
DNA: TGTGCCAGCAGCCAAGCCTCGGGGGCGCGGGGTGAAGCTTTCTTT
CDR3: CASSQASGARGEAFF

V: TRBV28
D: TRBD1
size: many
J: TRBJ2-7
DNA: TGTGCCAGCAGTTTAACCGGGACAGTCTCCTACGAGCAGTACTTC
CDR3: CASSLTGTVSYEQYF

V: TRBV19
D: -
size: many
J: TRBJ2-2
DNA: TGTGCCAGTAGCATCTCACCCGGCCGAGTGAACACCGGGGAGCTGTTTTTT
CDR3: CASSISPGRVNTGELFF

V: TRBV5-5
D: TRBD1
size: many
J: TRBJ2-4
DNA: TGTGCCAGCAGCTTGGTATTCCGTACAGGGGGAGGAAACATTCAGTACTTC
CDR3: CASSLVFRTGGGNIQYF

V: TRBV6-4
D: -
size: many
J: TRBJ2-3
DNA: TGTGCCAGCAGTCACGGACGCGTGGCTAGCACAGATACGCAGTATTTT
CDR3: CASSHGRVASTDTQYF

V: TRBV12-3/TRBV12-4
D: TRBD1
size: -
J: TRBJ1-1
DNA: TGTGCCAGCAGTCCTTGGACAGGGAAGGTGGTCACTGAAGCTTTCTTT
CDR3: CASSPWTGKVVTEAFF

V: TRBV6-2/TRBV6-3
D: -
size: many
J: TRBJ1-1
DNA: TGTGCCAGCAGCCGTTCCCGCGTGAAGGGCTCGAACACTGAAGCTTTCTTT
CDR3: CASSRSRVKGSNTEAFF

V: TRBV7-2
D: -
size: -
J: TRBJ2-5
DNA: TGTGCCAGCACCCTCAGGAGGGGTCTCGAGACCCAGTACTTC
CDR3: CASTLRRGLETQYF

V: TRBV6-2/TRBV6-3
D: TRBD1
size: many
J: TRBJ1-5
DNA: TGTGCCAGCAGTAGAGGGACAGGACTGACTGTAAACAATCAGCCCCAGCATTTT
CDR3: CASSRGTGLTVNNQPQHF

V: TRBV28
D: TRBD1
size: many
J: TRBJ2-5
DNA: TGTGCCAGCAGTTCATTGGGACAGTACCAAGAGACCCAGTACTTC
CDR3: CASSSLGQYQETQYF

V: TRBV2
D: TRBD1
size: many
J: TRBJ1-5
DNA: TGTGCCAGCAATAACAGGGGAGGTCAGCCCCAGCATTTT
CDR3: CASNNRGGQPQHF

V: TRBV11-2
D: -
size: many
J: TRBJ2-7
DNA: TGTGCCAGCAGCTTTCGTCCTGAGGGAAGCTCCTACGAGCAGTACTTC
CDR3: CASSFRPEGSSYEQYF

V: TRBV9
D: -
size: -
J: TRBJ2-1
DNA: TGTGCCAGCAGCCCACCGGCCGGGAGCTCCTACAATGAGCAGTTCTTC
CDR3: CASSPPAGSSYNEQFF

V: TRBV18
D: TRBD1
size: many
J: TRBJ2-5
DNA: TGTGCCAGCTCACCAACACGTTTAACCGGGACAGGAGAGACCCAGTACTTC
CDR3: CASSPTRLTGTGETQYF

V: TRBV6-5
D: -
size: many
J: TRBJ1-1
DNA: TGTGCCAGCAGTCCCCACGGACAGCGAAGGAACACTGAAGCTTTCTTT
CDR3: CASSPHGQRRNTEAFF

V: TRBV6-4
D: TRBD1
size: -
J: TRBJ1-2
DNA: TGTGCCAGCAGTCCCATCTTCGCTAGCGGGGGGCCGGGACAGGGTCCCTATGGCTACACCTTC
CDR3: CASSPIFASGGPGQGPYGYTF

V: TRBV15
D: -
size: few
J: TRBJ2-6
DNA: TGTGCCACCAGCATACGGGGGGCCAACGTCCTGACTTTC
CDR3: CATSIRGANVLTF

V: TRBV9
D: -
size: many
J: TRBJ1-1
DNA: TGTGCCAGCAGCGGCCCGACCCCGAACACTGAAGCTTTCTTT
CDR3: CASSGPTPNTEAFF

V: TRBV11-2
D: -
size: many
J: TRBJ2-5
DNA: TGTGCCAGCAGCAGAGGTTCCGCGATTCTGGGGGAAGAGACCCAGTACTTC
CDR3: CASSRGSAILGEETQYF

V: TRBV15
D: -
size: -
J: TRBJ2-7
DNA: TGTGCCACCAGCAGAGATAAGGGGCCCTCCTACGAGCAGTACTTC
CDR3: CATSRDKGPSYEQYF

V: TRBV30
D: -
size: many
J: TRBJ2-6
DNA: TGTGCCTGTGCATCCGGGGCCAACGTCCTGACTTTC
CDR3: CACASGANVLTF

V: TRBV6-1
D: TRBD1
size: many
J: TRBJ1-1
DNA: TGTGCCAGCAGGGATCAGACAGGGGGATTCACTGAAGCTTTCTTT
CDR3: CASRDQTGGFTEAFF

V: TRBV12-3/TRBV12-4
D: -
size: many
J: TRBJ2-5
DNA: TGTGCCAGCAGTTTAAGGGTAATTAGCCAAGAGACCCAGTACTTC
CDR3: CASSLRVISQETQYF

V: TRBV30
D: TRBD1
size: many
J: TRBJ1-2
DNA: TGTGCCTGGAGTGCCGGGACAGGGGATGGCTACACCTTC
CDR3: CAWSAGTGDGYTF

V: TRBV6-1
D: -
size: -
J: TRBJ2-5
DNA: TGTGCCAGCAGCCCGAAGCTGGTACGGAGAACGGATGAGACCCAGTACTTC
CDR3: CASSPKLVRRTDETQYF

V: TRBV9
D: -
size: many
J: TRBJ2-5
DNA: TGTGCCAGCAGCGTAGAAGGGGGGTGGGAGACCCAGTACTTC
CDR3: CASSVEGGWETQYF

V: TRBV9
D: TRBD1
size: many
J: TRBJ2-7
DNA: TGTGCCAGCAGCGTAGAGGACAGGGGCTACTACGAGCAGTACTTC
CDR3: CASSVEDRGYYEQYF

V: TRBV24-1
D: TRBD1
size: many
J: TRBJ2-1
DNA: TGTGCCACCAGTGATTTCTCCCGGGACAGGGGCACGGATGAGCAGTTCTTC
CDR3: CATSDFSRDRGTDEQFF

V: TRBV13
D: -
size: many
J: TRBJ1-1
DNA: TGTGCCAGCAGCAGCTTGACCCCCGGGGGCACTGAAGCTTTCTTT
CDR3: CASSSLTPGGTEAFF

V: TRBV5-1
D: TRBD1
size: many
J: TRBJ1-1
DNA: TGCGCCAGCAGCTTGGCGGGGGGACAGGGTGCGGCTGAAGCTTTCTTT
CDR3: CASSLAGGQGAAEAFF

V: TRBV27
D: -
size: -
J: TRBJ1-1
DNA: TGTGCCAGCAGTCCCACGGTGGGGGCGAACACTGAAGCTTTCTTT
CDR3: CASSPTVGANTEAFF

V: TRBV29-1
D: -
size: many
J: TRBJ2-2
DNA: TGCAGCGTTGCTCCGACGGCGAACACCGGGGAGCTGTTTTTT
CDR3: CSVAPTANTGELFF

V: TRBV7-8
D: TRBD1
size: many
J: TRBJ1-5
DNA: TGTGCCAGCAGCTGGACAGGCCGCGGGCAGCCCCAGCATTTT
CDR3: CASSWTGRGQPQHF